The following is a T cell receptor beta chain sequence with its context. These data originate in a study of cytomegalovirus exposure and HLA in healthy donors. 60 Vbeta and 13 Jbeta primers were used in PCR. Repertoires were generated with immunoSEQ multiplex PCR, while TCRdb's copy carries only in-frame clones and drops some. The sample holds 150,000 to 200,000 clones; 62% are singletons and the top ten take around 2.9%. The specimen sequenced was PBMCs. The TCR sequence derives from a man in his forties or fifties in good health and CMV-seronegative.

The CDR3 sequence is CASSFRTGSGNTIYF. The CDR3 DNA reads as TGTGCCAGCAGTTTCAGGACAGGCTCTGGAAACACCATATATTTT. J is TRBJ1-3 and V is TRBV28; 7 bases are a match to TRBD1. Germline CDR1 is MDHEN and CDR2 is SYDVKM. There are 15 residues in the CDR3. V shed 3 bases and J 0 bases; nucleotides not matched to a gene: 2.